The T cell receptor (beta chain) under discussion was sequenced for a study of CD8+ T cells in alopecia areata. RNA was extracted and reverse transcribed into cDNA as the sequencing template. The table came from immunoSEQ multiplex PCR; TCRdb's copy has only in-frame clones and leaves some out. The repertoire includes some 200,000 clones, 60% to 70% of them detected once, and about 3% sits in the top ten. With respect to this clone: The antigen is not known.

Study outcomes and limitations: Higher clonality and more expanded CD8+ clones appeared in lesional than normal scalp.

The treatment here: oral pan-JAK inhibitor, 5-10 mg twice daily. Material: CD4+ T cells sorted from blood, obtained at week 4, from a patient treated with tofacitinib. The origin of this receptor is a human donor with alopecia areata.

The DNA of the CDR3 is TGTGCCAGCAGTTTATACAGGGCGGATCGGGGCACTGAAGCTTTCTTT. Amino acid sequence: CASSLYRADRGTEAFF. The chain has TRBV28 and TRBJ1-1; possible D gene TRBD1, 6 bases. The CDR3 has 16 amino acids. Germline loops: CDR1 MDHEN, CDR2 SYDVKM. Trimming shortened V by 1 base and J by 4 bases, and 16 bases separated the two germline ends.